The 14 T cell receptor beta chains presented below share a single source sample, sequenced in a study of breast tumors, draining lymph nodes, adjacent tissues. Samples came from axillary lymph nodes draining the breast cancer. TCRdb redid the calling of the multiplex PCR reads with MiXCR, one entry per CDR3 protein. The sample records some 170,000 distinct CDR3 sequences, 30% to 35% being singletons. Sequenced sample: axillary lymph node tissue. Every receptor here comes from a female donor with breast cancer. Some clones in this sample may be carry-over from other donors' samples.

This clonotype came up a few times. V is TRBV29-1 and J is TRBJ1-1, with D possibly matching TRBD1 (6 bases). CDR1 is SQVTM, CDR2 ANQGSEA, per germline. Trimming cost V 7 bases and J 1 base, with 19 bases left between them. There are 15 residues in the CDR3. The CDR3 spells CSGGDEGGRNTEAFF. The CDR3 DNA follows: TGCAGCGGTGGAGACGAGGGGGGTAGGAACACTGAAGCTTTCTTT.

The rearrangement links TRBV28 to TRBJ1-2; D uncertain. The CDR3 spans 15 residues. V gave up 3 bases and J gave up 4 bases, with 15 bases separating them. Germline V gene sequence: CDR1 MDHEN, CDR2 SYDVKM. CDR3 sequence reads: CASSFSPAGSYGYTF. DNA of the CDR3: TGTGCCAGCAGTTTCTCCCCGGCCGGAAGCTATGGCTACACCTTC.

The chain employs TRBV15 and TRBJ2-1; 16 nucleotides match TRBD2. The CDR3 consists of 18 residues. Losses at the gene ends were 3 bases for V and 4 bases for J; bases not matched to a gene: 6. Per germline, CDR1 LNHNV and CDR2 YYDKDF (reference sequence). CDR3 in amino acids: CATSRTPGLAGGYNEQFF. In DNA, the CDR3 is TGTGCCACCAGCAGGACACCGGGACTAGCGGGAGGGTACAATGAGCAGTTCTTC. Based on the CDR3 plus reference TRBV15 and TRBJ2-1, the full variable domain is DAMVIQNPRYQVTQFGKPVTLSCSQTLNHNVMYWYQQKSSQAPKLLFHYYDKDFNNEADTPDNFQSRRPNTSFCFLDIRSPGLGDTAMYLCATSRTPGLAGGYNEQFFGPGTRLTVL.

The sample holds many counts of this clonotype. V and J are TRBV4-3 and TRBJ2-7; tentative D call: TRBD1 (5 bases). The CDR3 is 13 residues long. CDR1 is LGHNA, CDR2 YSLEER, per germline. V lost 6 bases and J 5 bases, leaving 14 bases between the germline ends. CDR3 in amino acids: CASSLWEGDEQYF. The CDR3 DNA reads as TGCGCCAGCAGTCTATGGGAAGGGGACGAGCAGTACTTC.

This chain connects TRBV19 to TRBJ2-1, with a possible D match to TRBD1 (5 bases). The ends were cut back, 7 bases at V and 7 bases at J, with 14 bases in the middle. Germline V CDR1 and CDR2: LNHDA, SQIVND (reference sequence). This CDR3 comprises 13 residues. The CDR3 protein is CASKDLTENEQFF. CDR3 coding DNA: TGTGCCAGTAAGGACCTGACAGAGAATGAGCAGTTCTTC.

Of note for this clonotype: The junction departs from the called germline gene at one end, perhaps through a read error. J is TRBJ2-7 and V is TRBV7-2, with D possibly TRBD1 on 7 matching bases. This CDR3 spans 15 amino acids. Germline assignment: CDR1 SGHTA and CDR2 FQGNSA. The DNA of the CDR3 is TGTGCCAGCAGCTTAGTTGCGGGACAGCCCTGCGAGCGGTACTTC. Translation gives CASSLVAGQPCERYF.

The chain has TRBV7-9 and TRBJ1-1; no reliable D call. Trimming removed 6 bases from V and 8 bases from J, with 13 bases in between. The CDR3 contains 12 residues. Germline CDR1 and CDR2: SEHNR and FQNEAQ (reference sequence). CDR3 nucleotides: TGTGCCAGCAGTTCAGACGGTTTCGAAGCTTTCTTT. This codes for CASSSDGFEAFF. Using reference TRBV7-9 and TRBJ1-1 for the parts outside the CDR3, the full variable domain is DTGVSQNPRHKITKRGQNVTFRCDPISEHNRLYWYRQTLGQGPEFLTYFQNEAQLEKSRLLSDRFSAERPKGSFSTLEIQRTEQGDSAMYLCASSSDGFEAFFGQGTRLTVV.

This clonotype was picked up a small number of times. The V and J genes are TRBV6-2 or TRBV6-3 and TRBJ1-2; TRBD1 agrees at 10 bases. This CDR3 is built from 18 residues. Germline CDR1 and CDR2: MNHEY and SVGEGT. After removal of 5 bases from V and 1 base from J, the junction contained 13 bases not matched to a gene. The CDR3, as DNA: TGTGCCAGCAGTCACCGCCCCCCCGGGACAGGGGATAACTATGGCTACACCTTC. This gives the protein CASSHRPPGTGDNYGYTF.

V is TRBV7-6 and J is TRBJ2-6, with D possibly being TRBD1 or TRBD2 (6 bases each). Trimming removed 2 bases at V and 3 bases at J, with 11 bases between. This CDR3 is 16 amino acids long. CDR1 and CDR2 (germline): SGHVS, FNYEAQ. CDR3 DNA: TGTGCCAGCAGCTTAAGGGGGGCGGGTGGGGCCAACGTCCTGACTTTC. Amino acid sequence: CASSLRGAGGANVLTF.

This clonotype was found many times. This chain connects TRBV7-9 to TRBJ1-3; no firm D call. The CDR3 covers 16 residues. V lost 3 bases to trimming and J lost 4 bases, with 16 bases between them. Germline V CDR1 and CDR2: SEHNR, FQNEAQ (reference sequence). The CDR3 is CASSFSGFPGGNTIYF. In DNA form, the CDR3 reads TGTGCCAGCAGCTTCAGCGGGTTCCCGGGGGGAAACACCATATATTTT.

The sample holds many counts of this clonotype. This rearrangement joins TRBV24-1 to TRBJ1-4, with TRBD1 as a possible D gene (6 bases). Germline-derived CDR1 and CDR2 are KGHDR and SFDVKD. Trimming removed 4 bases at V and 10 bases at J, with 18 bases between. The CDR3 sequence is 15 residues long. Here the CDR3 reads CATSDPDRFGGKLFF. DNA of the CDR3: TGTGCCACCAGTGACCCGGACAGATTCGGAGGAAAACTGTTTTTT.

This clonotype was seen at least ten times. The chain links TRBV11-1 to TRBJ2-1, with D possibly matching TRBD1 (6 bases). CDR3 length: 17 residues. Germline CDR1 reads SGHAT; CDR2 reads FQDESV (reference sequence). The ends were cut back, 1 base at V and 7 bases at J, with 20 bases in the middle. The CDR3 is CASSLDSLQGKRNEQFF. In DNA form, the CDR3 reads TGTGCCAGCAGCTTAGACAGTCTCCAGGGGAAGAGGAATGAGCAGTTCTTC.

Comment on this clonotype: A read error may be the cause here, since a much bigger clone is one base away. The V call is TRBV12-3 or TRBV12-4, the J call TRBJ2-4, with D tentatively TRBD1 or TRBD2 (5 bases each). Trimming removed 8 bases at V and 6 bases at J, with 20 bases between. There are 15 residues in the CDR3. This CDR3 is CASAGRLGDGNIQYF. In DNA form, the CDR3 reads TGTGCCAGCGCAGGGCGATTGGGGGACGGAAACATTCAGTACTTC.

This clonotype was seen at least ten times. This chain links TRBV7-2 with TRBJ1-4; the D gene is possibly TRBD1 (6 bases). The CDR3 length is 15 residues. V lost 5 bases, J lost 7 bases, and 17 bases lay in between. The germline V gene encodes CDR1 SGHTA and CDR2 FQGNSA. CDR3 protein: CASSSSGGLGEKLFF. In DNA form, the CDR3 reads TGTGCCAGCAGCAGCAGTGGGGGGCTGGGTGAAAAACTGTTTTTT.